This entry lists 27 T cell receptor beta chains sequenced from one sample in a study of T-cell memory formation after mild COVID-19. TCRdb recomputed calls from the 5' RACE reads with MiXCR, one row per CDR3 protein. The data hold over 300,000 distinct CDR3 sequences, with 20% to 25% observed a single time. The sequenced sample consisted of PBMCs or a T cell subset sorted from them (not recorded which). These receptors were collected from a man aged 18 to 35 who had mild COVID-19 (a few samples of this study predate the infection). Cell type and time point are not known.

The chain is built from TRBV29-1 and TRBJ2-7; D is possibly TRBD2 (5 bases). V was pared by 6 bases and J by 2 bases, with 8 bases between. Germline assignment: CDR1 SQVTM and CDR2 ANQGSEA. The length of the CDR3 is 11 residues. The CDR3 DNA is TGCAGCGTCGGGGAAACCTACGAGCAGTACTTC. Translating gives CSVGETYEQYF.

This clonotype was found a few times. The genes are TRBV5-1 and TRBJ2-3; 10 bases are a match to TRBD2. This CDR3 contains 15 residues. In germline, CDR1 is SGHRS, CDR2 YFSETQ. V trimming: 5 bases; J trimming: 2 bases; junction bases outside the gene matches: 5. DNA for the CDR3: TGCGCCAGCAGTTCACTAGCGGGGAACACAGATACGCAGTATTTT. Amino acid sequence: CASSSLAGNTDTQYF.

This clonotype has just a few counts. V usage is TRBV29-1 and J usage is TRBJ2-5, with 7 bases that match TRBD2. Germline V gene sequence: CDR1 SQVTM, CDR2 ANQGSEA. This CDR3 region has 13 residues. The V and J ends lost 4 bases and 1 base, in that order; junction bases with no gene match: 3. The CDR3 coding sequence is TGCAGCGTTGGAGCGGGGATCCAAGAGACCCAGTACTTC. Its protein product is CSVGAGIQETQYF.

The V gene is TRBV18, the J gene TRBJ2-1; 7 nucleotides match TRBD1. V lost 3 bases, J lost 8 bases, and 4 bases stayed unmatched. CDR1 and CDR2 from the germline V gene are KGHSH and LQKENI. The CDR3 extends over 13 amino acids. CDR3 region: CASSPTGMDEQFF. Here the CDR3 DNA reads TGTGCCAGCTCACCGACAGGGATGGATGAGCAGTTCTTC.

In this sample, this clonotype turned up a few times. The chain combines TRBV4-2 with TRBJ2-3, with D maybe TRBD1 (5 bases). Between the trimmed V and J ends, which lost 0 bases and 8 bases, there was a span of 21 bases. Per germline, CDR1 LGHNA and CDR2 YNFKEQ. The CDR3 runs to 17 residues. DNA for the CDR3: TGTGCCAGCAGCCAAGATATCAGGGCGGACAAGGGTGGTACGCAGTATTTT. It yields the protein CASSQDIRADKGGTQYF.

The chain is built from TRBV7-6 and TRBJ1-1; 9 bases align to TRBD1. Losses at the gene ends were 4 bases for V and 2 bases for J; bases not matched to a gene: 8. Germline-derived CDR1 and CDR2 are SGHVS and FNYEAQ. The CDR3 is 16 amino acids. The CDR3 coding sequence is TGTGCCAGCAGCTCCCGACCGGGACAGGGTAACACTGAAGCTTTCTTT. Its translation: CASSSRPGQGNTEAFF.

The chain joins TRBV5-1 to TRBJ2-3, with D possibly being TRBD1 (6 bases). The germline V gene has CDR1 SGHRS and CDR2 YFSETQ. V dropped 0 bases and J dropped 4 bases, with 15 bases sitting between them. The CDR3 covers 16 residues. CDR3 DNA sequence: TGCGCCAGCAGCTTGGGGACTCTCAAGGGGGCAGATACGCAGTATTTT. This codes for CASSLGTLKGADTQYF. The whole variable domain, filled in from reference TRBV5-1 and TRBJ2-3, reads KAGVTQTPRYLIKTRGQQVTLSCSPISGHRSVSWYQQTPGQGLQFLFEYFSETQRNKGNFPGRFSGRQFSNSRSEMNVSTLELGDSALYLCASSLGTLKGADTQYFGPGTRLTVL.

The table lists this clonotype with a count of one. In DNA, the CDR3 is TGTGCCAGTGAGGGACAGGGGGTCACTGAAGCTTTCTTT. This gives the protein CASEGQGVTEAFF. The gene calls are TRBV2 and TRBJ1-1; 11 nucleotides line up with TRBD1. The CDR3 totals 13 residues. V shed 9 bases, J shed 4 bases, and the junction held 4 bases outside the gene matches. Germline CDR1 reads SNHLY; CDR2 reads FYNNEI.

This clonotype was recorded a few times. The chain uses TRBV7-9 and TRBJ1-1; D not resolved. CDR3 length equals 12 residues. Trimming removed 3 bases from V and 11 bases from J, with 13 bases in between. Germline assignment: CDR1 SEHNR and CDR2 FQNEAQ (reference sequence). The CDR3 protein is CASSFDPMGAFF. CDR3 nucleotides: TGTGCCAGCAGCTTCGACCCTATGGGGGCTTTCTTT.

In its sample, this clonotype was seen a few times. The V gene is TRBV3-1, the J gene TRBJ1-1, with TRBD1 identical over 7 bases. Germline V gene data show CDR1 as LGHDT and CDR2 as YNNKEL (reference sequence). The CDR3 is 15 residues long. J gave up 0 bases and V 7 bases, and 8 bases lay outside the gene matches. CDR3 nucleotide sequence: TGTGCCAGCACCCAGGGGGGGGCCATGAACACTGAAGCTTTCTTT. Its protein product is CASTQGGAMNTEAFF.

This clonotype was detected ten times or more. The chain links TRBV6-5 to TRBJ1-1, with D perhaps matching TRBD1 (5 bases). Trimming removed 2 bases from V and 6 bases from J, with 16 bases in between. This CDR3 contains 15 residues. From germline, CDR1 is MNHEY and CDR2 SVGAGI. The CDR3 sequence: CASSYRGTAGSEAFF. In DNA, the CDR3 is TGTGCCAGCAGTTACCGCGGGACCGCGGGCTCTGAAGCTTTCTTT.

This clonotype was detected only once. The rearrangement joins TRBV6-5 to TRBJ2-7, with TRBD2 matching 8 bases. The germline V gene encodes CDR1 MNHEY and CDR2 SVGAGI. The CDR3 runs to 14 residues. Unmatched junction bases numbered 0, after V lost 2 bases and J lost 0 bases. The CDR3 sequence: CASSYSGSSYEQYV. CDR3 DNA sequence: TGTGCCAGCAGTTACAGCGGGAGCTCCTACGAGCAGTACGTC.

CDR3 coding DNA: TGCAGCGGTGAGCGGGGGGGAGAGCAGTACTTC. It is translated as CSGERGGEQYF. The chain links TRBV29-1 to TRBJ2-7; 10 nucleotides match TRBD2. With 7 bases clipped from V and 7 bases from J, the junction kept 4 bases outside the gene matches. The CDR3 runs 11 residues. Germline CDR1 and CDR2: SQVTM and ANQGSEA.

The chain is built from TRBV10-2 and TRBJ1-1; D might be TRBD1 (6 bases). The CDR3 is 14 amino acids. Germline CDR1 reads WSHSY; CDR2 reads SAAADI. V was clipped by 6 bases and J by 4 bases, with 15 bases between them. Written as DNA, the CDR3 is TGCGCCAGCAGACAAAGGGGGGGGGGCACTGAAGCTTTCTTT. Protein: CASRQRGGGTEAFF.

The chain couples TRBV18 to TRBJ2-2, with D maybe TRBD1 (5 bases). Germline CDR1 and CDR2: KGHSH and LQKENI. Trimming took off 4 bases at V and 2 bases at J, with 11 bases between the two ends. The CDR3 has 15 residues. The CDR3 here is CASSHDSSNTGELFF. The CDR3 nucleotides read TGTGCCAGCTCACACGACAGCTCAAACACCGGGGAGCTGTTTTTT.

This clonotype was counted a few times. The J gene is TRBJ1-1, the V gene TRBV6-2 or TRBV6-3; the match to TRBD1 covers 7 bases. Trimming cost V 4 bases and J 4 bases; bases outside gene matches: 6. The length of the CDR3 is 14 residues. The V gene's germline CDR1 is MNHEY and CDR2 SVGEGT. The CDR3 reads CASSSVTGVTEAFF. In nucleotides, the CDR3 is TGTGCCAGCAGTTCGGTTACAGGGGTCACTGAAGCTTTCTTT.

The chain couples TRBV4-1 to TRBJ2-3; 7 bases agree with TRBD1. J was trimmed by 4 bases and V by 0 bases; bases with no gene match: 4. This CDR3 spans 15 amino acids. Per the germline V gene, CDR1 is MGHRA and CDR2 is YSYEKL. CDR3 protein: CASSQEARGPDTQYF. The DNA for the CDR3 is TGCGCCAGCAGCCAAGAGGCAAGGGGGCCAGATACGCAGTATTTT.

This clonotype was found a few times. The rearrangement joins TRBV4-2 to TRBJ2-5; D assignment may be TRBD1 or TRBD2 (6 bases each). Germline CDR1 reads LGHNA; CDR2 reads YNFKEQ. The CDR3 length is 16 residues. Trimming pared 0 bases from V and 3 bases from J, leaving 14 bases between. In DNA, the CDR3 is TGTGCCAGCAGCCAAGATCCCCGGGGGCCGAAAGAGACCCAGTACTTC. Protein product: CASSQDPRGPKETQYF.

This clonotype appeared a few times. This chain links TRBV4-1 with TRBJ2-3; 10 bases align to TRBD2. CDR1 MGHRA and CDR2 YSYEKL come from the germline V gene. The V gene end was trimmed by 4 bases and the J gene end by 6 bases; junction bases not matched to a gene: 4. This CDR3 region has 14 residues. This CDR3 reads CASSPLGLADTQYF. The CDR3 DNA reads TGCGCCAGCAGCCCACTGGGACTAGCGGATACGCAGTATTTT.

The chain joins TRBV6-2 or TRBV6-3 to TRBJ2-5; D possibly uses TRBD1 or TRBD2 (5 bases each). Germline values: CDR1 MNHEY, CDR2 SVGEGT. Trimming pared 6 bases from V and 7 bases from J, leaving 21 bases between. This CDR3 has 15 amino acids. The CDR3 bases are TGTGCCAGCAGCCCCGGGACGACGGCCGCGCGGACCCAGTACTTC. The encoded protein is CASSPGTTAARTQYF.

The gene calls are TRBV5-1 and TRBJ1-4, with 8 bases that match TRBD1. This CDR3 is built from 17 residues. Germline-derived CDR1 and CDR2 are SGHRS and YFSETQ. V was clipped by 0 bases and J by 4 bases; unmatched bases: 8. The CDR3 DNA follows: TGCGCCAGCAGCTTGGCCCGGACAGGGTCCCATAATGAAAAACTGTTTTTT. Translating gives CASSLARTGSHNEKLFF.

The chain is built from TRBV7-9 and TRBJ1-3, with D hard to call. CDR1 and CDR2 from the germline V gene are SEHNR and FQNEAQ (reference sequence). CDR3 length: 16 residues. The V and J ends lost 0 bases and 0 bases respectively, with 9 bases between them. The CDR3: CASSLALGDSGNTIYF. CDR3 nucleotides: TGTGCCAGCAGCTTAGCCCTTGGGGACTCTGGAAACACCATATATTTT.

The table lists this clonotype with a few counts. DNA for the CDR3: TGTGCCAGCAGCCGGGACGCATTTAGCTCCTACGAGCAGTACGTC. Protein sequence: CASSRDAFSSYEQYV. The chain uses TRBV5-5 and TRBJ2-7; D possibly matches TRBD1 or TRBD2 (5 bases each). With 4 bases removed from V and 0 bases from J, the gap between germline ends came to 14 bases. The CDR3 is 15 residues long. Germline CDR1 is SGHKS and CDR2 is YYEKEE (reference sequence).

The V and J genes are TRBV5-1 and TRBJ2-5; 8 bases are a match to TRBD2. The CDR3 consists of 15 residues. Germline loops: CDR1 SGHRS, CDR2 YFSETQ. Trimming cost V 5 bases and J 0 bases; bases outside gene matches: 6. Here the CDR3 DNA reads TGCGCCAGCAGTAGGAGCGGGGGACACCAAGAGACCCAGTACTTC. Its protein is CASSRSGGHQETQYF.

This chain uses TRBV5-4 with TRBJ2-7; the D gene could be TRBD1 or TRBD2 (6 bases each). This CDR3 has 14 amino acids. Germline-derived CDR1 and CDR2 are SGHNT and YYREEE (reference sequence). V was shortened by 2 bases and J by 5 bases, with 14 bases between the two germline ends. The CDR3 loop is CASSFLGGADEQYF. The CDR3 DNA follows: TGTGCCAGCAGCTTCTTGGGGGGCGCGGACGAGCAGTACTTC.

The CDR3 sequence is CASSEWKYNEQFF. The CDR3 DNA sequence: TGCGCCAGCAGTGAGTGGAAATACAATGAGCAGTTCTTC. The chain employs TRBV10-1 and TRBJ2-1; D unresolved. Germline V CDR1 and CDR2: WNHNN, SYGVQD (reference sequence). The CDR3 covers 13 residues. V was cut by 1 base and J by 4 bases, with 5 bases left in between.

The CDR3 nucleotides are TGTGCCAGCCAAGCCGGGACAGGGTTTTACGAGCAGTACTTC. It yields the protein CASQAGTGFYEQYF. The chain links TRBV6-2 or TRBV6-3 to TRBJ2-7, with 9 bases aligning to TRBD1. The ends lost 8 bases at V and 4 bases at J; junction bases unmatched: 9. The CDR3 runs to 14 residues. Germline loops: CDR1 MNHEY, CDR2 SVGEGT.